The TCR beta chain described here comes from a study of blood T cell repertoires in COVID-19. Turning to the study itself: Acute and convalescent COVID-19 specimens originated in the United States, Italy and Spain. T cells, B-cell-depleted T cells, or PBMCs provided the cDNA or gDNA that served as material.

Original methodology: Amplified reference gene primers provided the basis for estimating nucleated cell counts. The assay was immunoSEQ multiplex PCR, and TCRdb's table has in-frame clones only and misses some. V and J calls and clone size are copied from that table; D and trimming were computed from the DNA. The sample carries approximately 81,000 clones, 70% to 90% recorded once. With 5 bases clipped from V and 0 bases from J, the junction kept 2 bases outside the gene matches. The germline gives CDR1 SGHAT, CDR2 FQNNGV. This CDR3 is 15 amino acids long. Sequences were obtained from peripheral blood. This clonotype was sampled from a man aged 70 or older with active or convalescent COVID-19. The chain recombines TRBV11-2 with TRBJ2-1, with 9 bases identical to TRBD1. CDR3 bases: TGTGCCAGCAGCATGGACAGGGGCTCCTACAATGAGCAGTTCTTC. Its translation: CASSMDRGSYNEQFF.